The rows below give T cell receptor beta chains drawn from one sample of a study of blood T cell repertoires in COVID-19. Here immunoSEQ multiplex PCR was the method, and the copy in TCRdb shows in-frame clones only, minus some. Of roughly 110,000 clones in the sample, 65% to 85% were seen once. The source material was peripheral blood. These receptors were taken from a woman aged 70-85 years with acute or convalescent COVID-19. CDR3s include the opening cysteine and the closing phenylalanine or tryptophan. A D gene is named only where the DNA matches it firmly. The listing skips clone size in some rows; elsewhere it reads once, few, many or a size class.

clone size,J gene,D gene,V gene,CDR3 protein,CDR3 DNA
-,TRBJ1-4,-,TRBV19,CASSMVGATNEKLFF,TGTGCCAGTTCAATGGTCGGGGCAACTAATGAAAAACTGTTTTTT
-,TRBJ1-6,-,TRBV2,CASTRSGGSNSPLHF,TGTGCCAGCACCCGATCGGGGGGGAGTAATTCACCCCTCCACTTT
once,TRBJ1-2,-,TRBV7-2,CASSLTFTGNYGYTF,TGTGCCAGCAGCTTAACCTTCACAGGGAACTATGGCTACACCTTC
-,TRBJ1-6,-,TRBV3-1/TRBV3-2,CASSQVPGSNSPLHF,TGTGCCAGCAGCCAAGTACCGGGGAGTAATTCACCCCTCCACTTT
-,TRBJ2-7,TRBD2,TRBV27,CASSPGQGTSGYFSYEQYF,TGTGCCAGCAGTCCGGGACAGGGGACTAGCGGGTATTTCTCCTACGAGCAGTACTTC
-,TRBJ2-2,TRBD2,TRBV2,CASNQIGLAGGRNTGELFF,TGTGCCAGCAACCAAATCGGACTAGCGGGAGGGCGTAACACCGGGGAGCTGTTTTTT
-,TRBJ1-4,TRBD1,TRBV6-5,CACLPGQTNEKLFF,TGTGCCTGTTTACCGGGACAGACTAATGAAAAACTGTTTTTT
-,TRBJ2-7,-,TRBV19,CASSISRLESLQQYF,TGTGCCAGTAGTATTTCGAGACTAGAGTCTCTGCAGCAGTACTTC
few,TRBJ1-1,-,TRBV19,CASSIKSNTEAFF,TGTGCCAGTAGTATAAAGAGTAACACTGAAGCTTTCTTT
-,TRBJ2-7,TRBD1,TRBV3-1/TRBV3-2,CASSLGQGPYEQYF,TGTGCCAGCAGTTTGGGACAGGGCCCCTACGAGCAGTACTTC
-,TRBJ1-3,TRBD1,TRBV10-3,CAITPPGTGFLASSGNTIYF,TGTGCCATCACCCCCCCCGGGACAGGCTTCTTAGCGAGCTCTGGAAACACCATATATTTT
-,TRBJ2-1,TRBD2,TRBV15,CATRIWTSNFYNEQFF,TGTGCCACCAGAATATGGACTAGCAATTTCTACAATGAGCAGTTCTTC
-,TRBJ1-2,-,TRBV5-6,CASSLLPLAGYTF,TGTGCCAGCAGCTTGTTACCCCTTGCGGGCTACACCTTC
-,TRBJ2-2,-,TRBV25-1,CASSTLRTGTGELFF,TGTGCCAGCAGTACCTTACGTACGGGCACCGGGGAGCTGTTTTTT
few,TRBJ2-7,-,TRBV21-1,CASIPGTGGSYEQYF,TGTGCCAGCATCCCAGGGACAGGGGGGTCCTACGAGCAGTACTTC
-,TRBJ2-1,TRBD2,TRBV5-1,CASSLLRLAGDYNEQFF,TGCGCCAGCAGTTTGCTACGTCTAGCGGGGGACTACAATGAGCAGTTCTTC
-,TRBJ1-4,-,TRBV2,CASSDQAGEKLFF,TGTGCCAGCAGTGATCAGGCTGGTGAAAAACTGTTTTTT
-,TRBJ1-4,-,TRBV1,CTSSGRVCRNEKLFF,TGCACCAGCAGCGGTAGAGTATGCAGGAATGAAAAACTGTTTTTT
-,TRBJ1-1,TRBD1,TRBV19,CASSIGRQGNTEAFF,TGTGCCAGTAGTATCGGGAGACAGGGGAACACTGAAGCTTTCTTT
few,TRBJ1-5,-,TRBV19,CASSLTGLGPYSNQPQHF,TGTGCCAGTAGCTTGACAGGCCTCGGCCCCTATAGCAATCAGCCCCAGCATTTT
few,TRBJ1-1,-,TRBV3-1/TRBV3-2,CASSQVAGGEAFF,TGTGCCAGCAGCCAGGTGGCAGGAGGTGAAGCTTTCTTT
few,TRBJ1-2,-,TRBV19,CASSVETLQGVSLYGYTF,TGTGCCAGTAGTGTCGAGACCTTACAGGGTGTGAGTCTTTATGGCTACACCTTC
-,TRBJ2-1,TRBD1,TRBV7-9,CASSPGTGGYNEQFF,TGTGCCAGCAGCCCCGGGACAGGGGGCTACAATGAGCAGTTCTTC
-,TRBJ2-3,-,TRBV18,CASSPPASDNTDTQYF,TGTGCCAGCTCACCACCGGCTAGCGACAACACAGATACGCAGTATTTT
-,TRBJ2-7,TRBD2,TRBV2,CASKFEAGTGEQYF,TGTGCCAGCAAGTTCGAAGCGGGAACTGGGGAGCAGTACTTC
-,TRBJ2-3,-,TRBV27,CASSLGLTDTQYF,TGTGCCAGCAGTTTGGGACTCACAGATACGCAGTATTTT
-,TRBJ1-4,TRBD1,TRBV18,CASSHGQDNEKLFF,TGTGCCAGCTCACACGGACAGGATAATGAAAAACTGTTTTTT
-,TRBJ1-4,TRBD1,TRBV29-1,CSAGQTTNEKLFF,TGCAGCGCGGGACAGACAACTAATGAAAAACTGTTTTTT
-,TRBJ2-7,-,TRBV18,CASSPVADSYEQYF,TGTGCCAGCTCACCAGTAGCGGATTCCTACGAGCAGTACTTC
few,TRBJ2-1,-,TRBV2,CASSEGLSYNEQFF,TGTGCCAGCAGTGAGGGACTCTCCTACAATGAGCAGTTCTTC
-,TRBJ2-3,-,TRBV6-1,CASSETWGRSDTQYF,TGTGCCAGCAGTGAAACGTGGGGGCGGTCAGATACGCAGTATTTT
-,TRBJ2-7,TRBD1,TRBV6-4,CASSDYRGPNEQYF,TGTGCCAGCAGTGACTACAGGGGGCCCAACGAGCAGTACTTC
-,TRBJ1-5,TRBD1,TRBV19,CASSWDRTSGQPQHF,TGTGCCAGTAGTTGGGACAGAACCTCGGGTCAGCCCCAGCATTTT
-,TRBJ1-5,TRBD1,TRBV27,CASSKLDRGNQPQHF,TGTGCCAGCAGTAAGTTAGACAGGGGCAATCAGCCCCAGCATTTT
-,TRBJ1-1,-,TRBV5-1,CASSTTGQGFEAFF,TGCGCCAGCAGCACAACGGGACAAGGCTTTGAAGCTTTCTTT
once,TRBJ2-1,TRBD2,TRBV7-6,CASSLLARGGQFF,TGTGCCAGCAGCTTATTGGCGCGCGGGGGGCAGTTCTTC
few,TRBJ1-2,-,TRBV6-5,CASSRTQNLVYGYTF,TGTGCCAGCAGTCGTACCCAAAATCTAGTCTATGGCTACACCTTC
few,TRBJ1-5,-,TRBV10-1,CARLQGSPHSNQPQHF,TGCGCCAGACTTCAAGGGAGCCCTCATAGCAATCAGCCCCAGCATTTT
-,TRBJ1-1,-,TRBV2,CASSAGSGTEAFF,TGTGCCAGCAGTGCAGGGTCCGGCACTGAAGCTTTCTTT
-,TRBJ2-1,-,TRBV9,CASSVDGGTYNEQFF,TGTGCCAGCAGCGTAGATGGCGGGACCTACAATGAGCAGTTCTTC
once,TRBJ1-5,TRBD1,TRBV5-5,CASSSTGRNQPQHF,TGTGCCAGCAGCTCGACAGGGAGGAATCAGCCCCAGCATTTT
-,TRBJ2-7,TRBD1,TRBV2,CASRTGGYEQYF,TGTGCCTCACGGACAGGGGGCTACGAGCAGTACTTC
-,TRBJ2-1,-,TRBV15,CATSRDNPGENEQFF,TGTGCCACCAGCAGAGATAACCCGGGAGAAAATGAGCAGTTCTTC
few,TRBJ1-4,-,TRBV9,CASSVGGVDEKLFF,TGTGCCAGCAGCGTAGGGGGAGTGGATGAAAAACTGTTTTTT
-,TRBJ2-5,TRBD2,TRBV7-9,CASSPREGVGETQYF,TGTGCCAGCAGCCCCCGGGAGGGGGTGGGAGAGACCCAGTACTTC
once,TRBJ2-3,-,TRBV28,CATAGGFNTDTQYF,TGTGCCACCGCAGGAGGATTTAACACAGATACGCAGTATTTT
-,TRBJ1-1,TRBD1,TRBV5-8,CASSPGTGYPTEAFF,TGTGCCAGCAGCCCAGGGACAGGGTACCCCACTGAAGCTTTCTTT
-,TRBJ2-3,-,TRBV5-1,CASSLDWGSTDTQYF,TGCGCCAGCAGCTTGGACTGGGGCTCCACAGATACGCAGTATTTT
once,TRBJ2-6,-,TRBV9,CASSFQGSGANVLTF,TGTGCCAGCAGCTTTCAGGGCTCTGGGGCCAACGTCCTGACTTTC
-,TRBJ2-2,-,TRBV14,CASSSDSNTGELFF,TGTGCCAGCAGCTCGGACAGTAACACCGGGGAGCTGTTTTTT
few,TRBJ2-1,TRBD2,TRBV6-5,CASSYSGLARNEQFF,TGTGCCAGCAGTTACTCGGGACTAGCTCGGAATGAGCAGTTCTTC
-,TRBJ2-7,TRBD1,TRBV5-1,CASSLPGTGPYEQYF,TGCGCCAGCAGCTTGCCCGGGACAGGGCCCTATGAGCAGTACTTC
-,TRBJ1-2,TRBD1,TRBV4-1,CASSQDRGTGGANGYTF,TGCGCCAGCAGCCAAGATAGGGGAACAGGGGGCGCGAATGGCTACACCTTC
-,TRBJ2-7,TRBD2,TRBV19,CASSPEREGLGEQYF,TGTGCCAGTAGTCCCGAGCGGGAGGGCCTTGGAGAGCAGTACTTC
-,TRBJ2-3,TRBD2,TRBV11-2,CASSLETSEADTQYF,TGTGCCAGCAGCTTAGAGACTAGCGAAGCAGATACGCAGTATTTT
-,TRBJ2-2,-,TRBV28,CASSLGGRSSWNGLFF,TGTGCCAGCAGCCTTGGGGGCAGGTCGTCGTGGAATGGGCTGTTTTTT
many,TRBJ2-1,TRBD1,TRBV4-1,CASSDRDRGQNEQFF,TGCGCCAGCAGCGACCGGGACAGGGGGCAAAATGAGCAGTTCTTC
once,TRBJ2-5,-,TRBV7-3,CASSTTSRETQYF,TGTGCCAGCAGCACCACTAGCCGGGAGACCCAGTACTTC
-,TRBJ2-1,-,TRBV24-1,CATSDPSIWGDEQFF,TGTGCCACCAGTGACCCCTCCATATGGGGCGATGAGCAGTTCTTC